What follows describes a single T cell receptor beta chain. The data were taken from a study of blood T cell repertoires in COVID-19. Background on the study: Whether acute or convalescent, the COVID-19 samples came from the United States, Italy and Spain. Sources were T cells, B-cell-depleted T cells, or PBMCs; the material itself was cDNA or gDNA.

V was pared by 6 bases and J by 9 bases, with 18 bases between. Germline V gene sequence: CDR1 MDHEN, CDR2 SYDVKM. This CDR3 contains 15 residues. In the authors' methods: How many nucleated cells were present was estimated from reference gene primer amplification. Only in-frame clones appear in the TCRdb table, and some are missing; sequencing was by immunoSEQ multiplex PCR. That table gives V, J and clone size, and the DNA gave D and trimming. The top ten hold around 3% of the sample, which has about 200,000 clones, 70% to 90% seen once. What was sequenced was peripheral blood. The gene calls are TRBV28 and TRBJ1-6; no definite D call. The TCR sequence derives from a man aged 55 to 70 with acute or convalescent COVID-19. The CDR3 coding sequence is TGTGCCAGCAGAGAAAGCCGAGGGTTATTTTCACCCCTCCACTTT. Protein product: CASRESRGLFSPLHF. The full variable domain, rest sourced from reference TRBV28 and TRBJ1-6, is DVKVTQSSRYLVKRTGEKVFLECVQDMDHENMFWYRQDPGLGLRLIYFSYDVKMKEKGDIPEGYSVSREKKERFSLILESASTNQTSMYLCASRESRGLFSPLHFGNGTRLTVT.